Presented here are 21 T cell receptor beta chains from one specimen sequenced in a study of shared clonotypes between healthy human individuals. The assay was immunoSEQ multiplex PCR, and TCRdb's table has in-frame clones only and misses some. The sample contains more than 450,000 clones, about four fifths of which appear only once. Input material: PBMCs. These receptors all come from a woman aged 40 to 49 in good health. Some clones in this sample may be carry-over from other donors' samples.

The chain combines TRBV20-1 with TRBJ2-1, with D uncertain. Germline V gene sequence: CDR1 DFQATT, CDR2 SNEGSKA (reference sequence). Trimming shortened V by 3 bases and J by 7 bases, and 7 bases separated the two germline ends. The CDR3 spans 11 residues. CDR3 DNA: TGCAGTGCTAGTGCCCTGAATGAGCAGTTCTTC. Translated: CSASALNEQFF.

The chain is built from TRBV6-4 and TRBJ2-2; D not certain. This CDR3 is built from 13 residues. Germline CDR1 is MRHNA and CDR2 is SNTAGT. Trimming stripped 4 bases from V and 4 bases from J, with 7 bases between. The CDR3 is CASSGAFTGELFF. CDR3 nucleotide sequence: TGTGCCAGCAGTGGGGCCTTCACCGGGGAGCTGTTTTTT.

This clone has just a few counts. The rearrangement uses TRBV15 and TRBJ2-1; the D gene could be TRBD1 or TRBD2 (6 bases each). Trimming pared 2 bases from V and 10 bases from J, leaving 12 bases between. The germline V gene has CDR1 LNHNV and CDR2 YYDKDF (reference sequence). The CDR3 covers 13 residues. The CDR3 spells CATSRNRDFEQFF. CDR3 nucleotide sequence: TGTGCCACCAGCAGAAACAGGGACTTCGAGCAGTTCTTC.

The chain is built from TRBV15 and TRBJ2-3; TRBD2 matches at 11 bases. The V and J ends lost 5 bases and 1 base, in that order; junction bases with no gene match: 11. The CDR3 has 18 amino acids. Germline V lookup: CDR1 LNHNV, CDR2 YYDKDF (reference sequence). The CDR3 region is CATSGRGLAGGGTDTQYF. In DNA form, the CDR3 reads TGTGCCACCAGCGGGAGGGGGCTAGCGGGAGGTGGCACAGATACGCAGTATTTT.

The chain links TRBV19 to TRBJ1-2; possibly TRBD1 for D (6 bases). V gave up 8 bases and J gave up 6 bases, with 19 bases separating them. CDR1 is LNHDA, CDR2 SQIVND, per germline (reference sequence). The CDR3 runs 14 residues. The CDR3 DNA is TGTGCCAGTTCTCGACCAGGGGTAACGGATGGCTACACCTTC. It encodes CASSRPGVTDGYTF.

V usage is TRBV5-1 and J usage is TRBJ2-1; 11 nucleotides align to TRBD2. This CDR3 spans 16 amino acids. V was clipped by 5 bases and J by 0 bases; unmatched bases: 4. Per the germline V gene, CDR1 is SGHRS and CDR2 is YFSETQ. The CDR3 reads CASRETSGSSYNEQFF. CDR3 DNA sequence: TGCGCCAGCAGGGAAACTAGCGGGAGCTCCTACAATGAGCAGTTCTTC.

The genes are TRBV19 and TRBJ1-2; 9 positions agree with TRBD1. Germline-derived CDR1 and CDR2 are LNHDA and SQIVND (reference sequence). After removal of 5 bases from V and 2 bases from J, the junction contained 9 bases not matched to a gene. The CDR3 spans 16 residues. In DNA, the CDR3 is TGTGCCAGTAGTGCCATACAGGGGGCGGCAAACTATGGCTACACCTTC. This translates into CASSAIQGAANYGYTF.

The chain couples TRBV4-2 to TRBJ2-3, with D unclear. Trimming removed 0 bases from V and 7 bases from J, with 14 bases in between. This CDR3 has 15 residues. The germline V gene encodes CDR1 LGHNA and CDR2 YNFKEQ. CDR3 protein: CASSQDGRTDYTQYF. The CDR3 nucleotides read TGTGCCAGCAGCCAAGATGGGCGGACGGATTATACGCAGTATTTT.

CDR3 sequence (DNA): TGCGCCAGCAGCCAAGATCGCGGGAAGAGGACTGAAGCTTTCTTT. It is translated as CASSQDRGKRTEAFF. The chain links TRBV4-1 to TRBJ1-1, with unresolved D. Germline values: CDR1 MGHRA, CDR2 YSYEKL. The ends were cut back, 0 bases at V and 5 bases at J, with 13 bases in the middle. The CDR3 contains 15 residues.

The V gene is TRBV30, the J gene TRBJ2-7, with D uncertain. CDR1 and CDR2 (germline): GTSNPN, SVGIG (reference sequence). V was shortened by 0 bases and J by 1 base, with 10 bases between the two germline ends. CDR3 length: 14 residues. Here the CDR3 DNA reads TGTGCCTGGAGTGTCGGCGGAACTTCCTACGAGCAGTACTTC. Protein sequence: CAWSVGGTSYEQYF.

This chain uses TRBV7-2 with TRBJ1-1, with D tentatively TRBD1 (5 bases). Germline V CDR1 and CDR2: SGHTA, FQGNSA. V was pared by 2 bases and J by 1 base, with 14 bases between. The length of the CDR3 is 16 residues. The CDR3 nucleotides are TGTGCCAGCAGCTTATTGTGGGGCCCGCGGAACACTGAAGCTTTCTTT. It encodes CASSLLWGPRNTEAFF.

The chain combines TRBV9 with TRBJ2-2, with 7 bases identical to TRBD2. Looked up from germline, CDR1 is SGDLS and CDR2 is YYNGEE. The trim removed 1 base at V and 3 bases at J, leaving 9 bases unmatched. The CDR3 is 17 amino acids. CDR3 region: CASSVLVGGSDTGELFF. The CDR3 DNA sequence: TGTGCCAGCAGCGTACTGGTAGGCGGGAGCGACACCGGGGAGCTGTTTTTT.

Only one count was recorded for this clone. CDR3 sequence reads: CASPRLAGNTGELFF. The CDR3 nucleotides read TGTGCCAGCCCCCGACTAGCGGGAAACACCGGGGAGCTGTTTTTT. The V gene is TRBV11-3, the J gene TRBJ2-2; 11 positions match TRBD2. The length of the CDR3 is 15 residues. Trimming took 8 bases from V and 2 from J; bases not matched to a gene: 4. Per germline, CDR1 SGHNT and CDR2 YENEEA.

This sequence joins TRBV4-2 and TRBJ2-2; 11 bases are shared with TRBD2. The CDR3 has 19 residues. Germline loops: CDR1 LGHNA, CDR2 YNFKEQ. The ends lost 1 base at V and 2 bases at J; junction bases unmatched: 9. The CDR3 here is CASSQVVGLAGGNTGELFF. DNA of the CDR3: TGTGCCAGCAGCCAAGTTGTTGGGCTAGCGGGAGGTAACACCGGGGAGCTGTTTTTT.

Concerning this clone: This same CDR3 is encoded by further DNA sequences in the sample. The rearrangement links TRBV2 to TRBJ1-5, with D unclear. The CDR3 spans 13 residues. Trimming left V 2 bases short and J 6 bases short, with 8 bases between. CDR1 SNHLY and CDR2 FYNNEI come from the germline V gene. CDR3 loop: CASSEHRAQPQHF. The CDR3 DNA follows: TGTGCCAGCAGTGAACATAGGGCTCAGCCCCAGCATTTT.

This chain joins TRBV2 and TRBJ1-1; D is unresolved. Germline CDR1 reads SNHLY; CDR2 reads FYNNEI. V was trimmed by 6 bases and J by 4 bases, leaving 12 bases between them. The CDR3 totals 13 residues. DNA of the CDR3: TGTGCCAGCAGGCCGGAGGTTGGCACTGAAGCTTTCTTT. Amino acid sequence: CASRPEVGTEAFF. The variable domain in full, completed from reference TRBV2 and TRBJ1-1, reads EPEVTQTPSHQVTQMGQEVILRCVPISNHLYFYWYRQILGQKVEFLVSFYNNEISEKSEIFDDQFSVERPDGSNFTLKIRSTKLEDSAMYFCASRPEVGTEAFFGQGTRLTVV.

A word on this clone: A read error may account for a junction end that differs from germline. This chain connects TRBV2 to TRBJ2-1, with 9 bases identical to TRBD1. Germline CDR1 and CDR2: SNHLY and FYNNEI. This CDR3 has 14 amino acids. The CDR3 reads CASSEPLARDRVLF. DNA of the CDR3: TGTGCCAGCAGTGAACCCCTCGCTAGGGACAGGGTACTCTTC.

The V gene is TRBV9, the J gene TRBJ2-1; 12 bases agree with TRBD2. Unmatched junction bases numbered 14, after V lost 4 bases and J lost 9 bases. The CDR3 is 17 amino acids. Germline V lookup: CDR1 SGDLS, CDR2 YYNGEE. The CDR3 region is CASSPFLAGGTISEQFF. Here the CDR3 DNA reads TGTGCCAGCAGCCCGTTCCTAGCGGGGGGGACAATTTCTGAGCAGTTCTTC.

V gene TRBV28 combines with J gene TRBJ2-3, with TRBD2 matching over 9 bases. The CDR3 is 16 residues long. The trim removed 5 bases at V and 3 bases at J, leaving 9 bases unmatched. CDR1 and CDR2 (germline): MDHEN, SYDVKM. The CDR3 loop is CASSGSGSSVTDTQYF. CDR3 bases: TGTGCCAGCAGTGGTAGCGGGAGTTCTGTGACAGATACGCAGTATTTT.

The V gene is TRBV10-3, the J gene TRBJ2-3; 10 nucleotides line up with TRBD2. The trim removed 6 bases at V and 5 bases at J, leaving 8 bases unmatched. Per germline, CDR1 ENHRY and CDR2 SYGVKD. The CDR3 loop spans 15 amino acids. This CDR3 reads CAIRGGSGGLDTQYF. CDR3 in DNA: TGTGCCATCAGGGGAGGTAGCGGGGGGTTAGATACGCAGTATTTT.

The CDR3 here is CASSPPSTSTDTQYF. The CDR3 nucleotides are TGTGCCAGCTCACCACCGTCTACCAGCACAGATACGCAGTATTTT. The chain is built from TRBV18 and TRBJ2-3; D unresolved. Trimming shortened V by 0 bases and J by 0 bases, and 7 bases separated the two germline ends. The CDR3 extends over 15 amino acids. Germline values: CDR1 KGHSH, CDR2 LQKENI. Full variable domain (remainder filled in from reference TRBV18 and TRBJ2-3): NAGVMQNPRHLVRRRGQEARLRCSPMKGHSHVYWYRQLPEEGLKFMVYLQKENIIDESGMPKERFSAEFPKEGPSILRIQQVVRGDSAAYFCASSPPSTSTDTQYFGPGTRLTVL.